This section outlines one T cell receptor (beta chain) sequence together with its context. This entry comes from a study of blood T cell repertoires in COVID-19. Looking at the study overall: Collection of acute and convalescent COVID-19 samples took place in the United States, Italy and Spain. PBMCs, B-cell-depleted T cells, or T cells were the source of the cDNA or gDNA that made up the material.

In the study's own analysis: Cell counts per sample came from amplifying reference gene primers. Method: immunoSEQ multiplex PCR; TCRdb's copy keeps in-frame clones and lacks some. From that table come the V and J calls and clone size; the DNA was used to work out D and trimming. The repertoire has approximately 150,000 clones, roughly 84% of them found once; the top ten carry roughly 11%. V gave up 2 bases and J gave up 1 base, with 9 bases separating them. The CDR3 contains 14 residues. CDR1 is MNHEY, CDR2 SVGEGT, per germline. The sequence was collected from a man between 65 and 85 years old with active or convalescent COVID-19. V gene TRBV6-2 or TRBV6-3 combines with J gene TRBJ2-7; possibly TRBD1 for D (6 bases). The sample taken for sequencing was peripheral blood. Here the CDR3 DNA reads TGTGCCAGCAGTTACCTCGGACAGTCCTACGAGCAGTACTTC. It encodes CASSYLGQSYEQYF.